This is a list of T cell receptor beta chains from one sample in a study of human T cells and chemical hapten exposure. Each CDR3 protein gets one entry after TCRdb re-called the RACE reads with MiXCR. The table has about 380,000 distinct CDR3 sequences, roughly 4.6% seen once; the top ten hold approximately 2.4%. The specimen comprised whole blood, sampled in connection with sensitization to the hapten diphenylcyclopropenone (DPC). These receptor sequences come from a woman between 45 and 60 years old with alopecia areata. Some clones in this sample may be carry-over from other donors' samples. CDR3s include the opening cysteine and the closing phenylalanine or tryptophan. Fields, in order: clone size, V gene, D gene, J gene, CDR3 DNA, CDR3 protein. D genes are given only for firm matches. Not all rows give a size; the values are once, few, many and, for expanded clones, a class.

many	TRBV28	TRBD1	TRBJ2-4	TGTGCCAGCGCCGACTCCGGGACAGTGTCCACCTTC	CASADSGTVSTF
-	TRBV28	TRBD1	TRBJ1-4	TGTGCCAGCACCACTCCTCCTGGACAGGGGGATGAAAAACTGTTTTTT	CASTTPPGQGDEKLFF
many	TRBV29-1	-	TRBJ2-7	TGCAGCGTTGAAGCCGGACTGGGGTACGAGCAGTACTTC	CSVEAGLGYEQYF
many	TRBV9	TRBD2	TRBJ2-5	TGTGCCAGCAGCGTAGGGGACTATGAGACCCAGTACTTC	CASSVGDYETQYF
-	TRBV11-3	-	TRBJ2-1	TGTGCCAGCAGCTTTCCGGGGGCTCCCTACAATGAGCAGTTCTTC	CASSFPGAPYNEQFF
many	TRBV6-1	-	TRBJ2-7	TGTGCCGCCAGCTTCGGCCCCGAGCAGTACTTC	CAASFGPEQYF
few	TRBV6-5	-	TRBJ2-1	TGTGCCAGCAGTCCTAACAGGGGGGGCTACAATGAGCAGTTCTTC	CASSPNRGGYNEQFF
-	TRBV2	-	TRBJ1-3	TGTGCCAGCAGTGATTCGTCATCTGGAAACACCATATATTTT	CASSDSSSGNTIYF
-	TRBV28	-	TRBJ2-7	TGTGCCAGCAGCCCCGGGACACTACGCTACGAGCAGTACTTC	CASSPGTLRYEQYF
few	TRBV28	TRBD1	TRBJ1-2	TGTGCCAGCAGAAACTCAGGGGGCTGGTATGGCTACACCTTC	CASRNSGGWYGYTF
few	TRBV4-1	TRBD1	TRBJ2-2	TGCGCCAGCAGCCAAGAGGGCAGGGGGTTTATGAACACCGGGGAGCTGTTTTTT	CASSQEGRGFMNTGELFF